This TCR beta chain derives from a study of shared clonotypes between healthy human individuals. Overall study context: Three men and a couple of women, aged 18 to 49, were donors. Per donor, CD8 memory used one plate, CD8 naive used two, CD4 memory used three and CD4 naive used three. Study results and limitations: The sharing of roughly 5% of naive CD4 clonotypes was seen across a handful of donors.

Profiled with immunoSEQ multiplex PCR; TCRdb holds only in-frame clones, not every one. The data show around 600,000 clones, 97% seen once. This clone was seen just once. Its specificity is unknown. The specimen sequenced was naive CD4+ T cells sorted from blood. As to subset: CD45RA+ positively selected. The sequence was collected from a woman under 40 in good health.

The CDR3 sequence: CASSSSGQVVHEQYF. The CDR3 nucleotides read TGTGCCAGCAGTTCGTCGGGACAGGTGGTCCACGAGCAGTACTTC. The genes are TRBV6-6 and TRBJ2-7; TRBD1 aligns across 8 bases. V gave up 4 bases and J gave up 5 bases; unmatched junction bases: 10. Germline lookup yields CDR1 MNHNY and CDR2 SVGAGI (reference sequence). The CDR3 is 15 amino acids.